This record concerns one T cell receptor beta chain sequence. Its antigen is unidentified. Busulfan-fludarabine conditioning, marrow transplant, and cyclophosphamide on days +3 and +4 were administered. The entry originates in a study of T cells after posttransplantation cyclophosphamide. Assay: immunoSEQ multiplex PCR; the TCRdb copy retains only in-frame clones and omits some. The sample shows about 22,000 clones, 70% to 90% of them seen only once. Study outcomes and limitations: Donor CD8+ memory clones often dominated recipient blood repertoires at later times. Recipient CMV seropositivity and CMV reactivation strongly tracked TRB clonality. TRB overlap between skin or GI tissue T cells and blood was limited.

The junction had 12 bases not matched to a gene; V was cut back by 0 bases and J by 8 bases. From germline, CDR1 is SGHRS and CDR2 YFSETQ. The CDR3 length is 17 residues. The chain uses TRBV5-1 and TRBJ2-4, with 9 bases lining up with TRBD1. This TCR came from a female patient in her 30s who received an allogeneic stem cell transplant from an unrelated donor, was CMV-positive, and had no GVHD. Part of the T cell pool may stem from the graft donor. Sample: PBMCs, taken after allogeneic stem cell transplant with posttransplant cyclophosphamide. The DNA of the CDR3 is TGCGCCAGCAGCTTGGACGGGACAGGGTATATAGAAGACATTCAGTACTTC. It specifies CASSLDGTGYIEDIQYF.